This TCR beta chain was profiled in a study of HIV-infected patients and healthy controls. General study results and limits: HIV-infected repertoires had significantly higher mean Gini indices than controls, possibly reflecting oligoclonality. HIV-infected patients shared fewer CDR3 sequences between individuals than healthy controls. Size-matched repertoire data failed to replicate the apparent Gini index recovery after therapy in HIV-infected patients.

Reverse transcription used roughly 480 ng RNA and constant-region primers for alpha and beta. Separate chain-specific third strand synthesis with multiplexing indices produced the alpha and beta libraries. A short first PCR added P5 and P7 adapter elements and a second index. TCRdb re-called the 5' RACE reads through MiXCR, storing one row per CDR3 protein. This table holds some 20,000 distinct CDR3 sequences, roughly an eighth found once. The repertoire came from unfractionated whole blood and reflected all unsorted peripheral T cells. This clonotype was counted at least ten times. Its antigen is currently unknown. The source material was blood. This sequence originates from an adult in good health.

CDR3 in DNA: TGTGCCAGCAGCCGGGACAGGGGCTCCTACAATGAGCAGTTCTTC. Translating it yields CASSRDRGSYNEQFF. The genes are TRBV11-2 and TRBJ2-1; 10 bases match TRBD1. Germline loops: CDR1 SGHAT, CDR2 FQNNGV. The J segment lost 0 bases and the V segment lost 5 bases, leaving 1 base of the junction unmatched. CDR3 size: 15 residues.